The 16 T cell receptor beta chains listed next were all sequenced from one sample in a study of blood T cell repertoires in COVID-19. TCRdb keeps only in-frame clones here, not all; method: immunoSEQ multiplex PCR. The table shows fewer than 500,000 clones, with around 90% occurring only once. The specimen sequenced was PBMCs or T cells enriched from blood (not recorded which). These receptors were obtained from a young woman with acute COVID-19.

The V call is TRBV10-1, the J call TRBJ1-2, with a possible D match to TRBD1 (6 bases). The CDR3 totals 13 residues. Trimming removed 8 bases at V and 3 bases at J, with 13 bases between. CDR1 WNHNN and CDR2 SYGVQD come from the germline V gene (reference sequence). DNA of the CDR3: TGCGCCAGCCCGTGGGGGCTTTACTATGGCTACACCTTC. Residues: CASPWGLYYGYTF.

The V gene is TRBV12-3 or TRBV12-4, the J gene TRBJ1-2; the D is unclear. The V and J ends lost 5 bases and 8 bases respectively, with 15 bases between them. CDR3 length: 13 residues. CDR3: CASSQQSTKGYTF. CDR3 in DNA: TGTGCCAGCAGTCAACAATCCACAAAGGGCTACACCTTC.

The chain is built from TRBV9 and TRBJ2-5; 7 bases line up with TRBD2. Germline CDR1 is SGDLS and CDR2 is YYNGEE. The CDR3 covers 14 residues. V dropped 0 bases and J dropped 5; count of bases not matched to a gene: 4. In DNA form, the CDR3 reads TGTGCCAGCAGCGTAGCGGCCGGGAGGGAGACCCAGTACTTC. Translated: CASSVAAGRETQYF.

The V and J genes are TRBV5-6 and TRBJ2-1; TRBD2 matches 8 bases. This CDR3 contains 17 residues. The germline CDR1 and CDR2 sequences are SGHDT and YYEEEE. Trimming removed 5 bases from V and 1 base from J; junction bases left unmatched: 11. DNA for the CDR3: TGTGCCAGCAGTTTATCCTTAGCGGGGCCTTCCTACAATGAGCAGTTCTTC. This sequence encodes CASSLSLAGPSYNEQFF. Supplemented by reference TRBV5-6 and TRBJ2-1, the full variable domain reads DAGVTQSPTHLIKTRGQQVTLRCSPKSGHDTVSWYQQALGQGPQFIFQYYEEEERQRGNFPDRFSGHQFPNYSSELNVNALLLGDSALYLCASSLSLAGPSYNEQFFGPGTRLTVL.

The chain uses TRBV6-5 and TRBJ1-4, with D possibly being TRBD1 (5 bases). Germline lookup yields CDR1 MNHEY and CDR2 SVGAGI. The CDR3 consists of 14 residues. V lost 7 bases and J 2 bases, leaving 11 bases between the germline ends. DNA for the CDR3: TGTGCCAGCAAGGGGTCATGGACTAATGAAAAACTGTTTTTT. It yields the protein CASKGSWTNEKLFF.

CDR3 loop: CASSPGGGGQPQHF. The DNA of the CDR3 is TGTGCCAGCAGTCCCGGGGGCGGGGGTCAGCCCCAGCATTTT. V gene TRBV28 combines with J gene TRBJ1-5; possible D gene TRBD1, 6 bases. Germline V lookup: CDR1 MDHEN, CDR2 SYDVKM. V dropped 5 bases and J dropped 6 bases, with 14 bases sitting between them. CDR3 length: 14 amino acids.

V and J are TRBV2 and TRBJ1-5, with no clear D. From germline, CDR1 is SNHLY and CDR2 FYNNEI. The CDR3 covers 13 residues. V dropped 3 bases and J dropped 3 bases, with 6 bases sitting between them. The DNA for the CDR3 is TGTGCCAGCAGTGATAATCTCAATCAGCCCCAGCATTTT. Its translation: CASSDNLNQPQHF.

The V and J genes are TRBV2 and TRBJ2-1, with D possibly TRBD1 on 6 matching bases. CDR1 SNHLY and CDR2 FYNNEI come from the germline V gene. This CDR3 comprises 14 residues. V was shortened by 3 bases and J by 5 bases, with 11 bases between the two germline ends. CDR3: CASSEATGHNEQFF. CDR3 nucleotide sequence: TGTGCCAGCAGTGAGGCGACAGGTCACAATGAGCAGTTCTTC.

V usage is TRBV28 and J usage is TRBJ1-4; 7 bases are shared with TRBD1. The CDR3 has 14 residues. CDR1 is MDHEN and CDR2 is SYDVKM in the germline V gene. V gave up 10 bases and J gave up 0 bases; unmatched junction bases: 5. CDR3 sequence (DNA): TGTGCCACCCGAGGGGGCTCAACTAATGAAAAACTGTTTTTT. Translation: CATRGGSTNEKLFF.

V is TRBV3-1 (or the pseudogene TRBV3-2) and J is TRBJ1-4, with D unclear. Germline CDR1 is LGHDT and CDR2 is YNNKEL (reference sequence). V lost 4 bases, J lost 8 bases, and 17 bases lay in between. The CDR3 extends over 15 amino acids. CDR3 sequence: CASSPRLAEREKLFF. As DNA, the CDR3 is TGTGCCAGCAGCCCTCGCCTCGCGGAAAGGGAAAAACTGTTTTTT.

The DNA of the CDR3 is TGTGCCAGCAGCTTGTCAGCGGGAGTATACAATGAGCAGTTCTTC. This gives the protein CASSLSAGVYNEQFF. The gene calls are TRBV5-4 and TRBJ2-1, with 8 bases matching TRBD2. With 1 base clipped from V and 4 bases from J, the junction kept 4 bases outside the gene matches. The CDR3 has 15 amino acids. The germline CDR1 and CDR2 sequences are SGHNT and YYREEE (reference sequence).

This sequence joins TRBV3-1 (or the pseudogene TRBV3-2) and TRBJ1-4; D is uncertain. The V end was cut by 1 base, the J end by 8 bases, with 5 bases between. The CDR3 runs 12 residues. CDR1 and CDR2 (germline): LGHDT, YNNKEL (reference sequence). CDR3 region: CASSQVREKLFF. CDR3 coding DNA: TGTGCCAGCAGCCAAGTCCGGGAAAAACTGTTTTTT.

This sequence joins TRBV5-8 and TRBJ1-1; no firm D call. Germline V gene lookup returns CDR1 SGHTS and CDR2 YDEGEE. Trimming took 0 bases from V and 8 from J, leaving 11 bases between them. This CDR3 comprises 13 residues. CDR3: CASSLGQFQEAFF. For the CDR3, the DNA is TGTGCCAGCAGCTTGGGGCAGTTTCAGGAAGCTTTCTTT.

The chain combines TRBV27 with TRBJ1-3; D not certain. CDR3 length: 14 amino acids. V was cut by 0 bases and J by 4 bases, with 7 bases left in between. Germline V CDR1 and CDR2: MNHEY, SMNVEV (reference sequence). The CDR3 nucleotides read TGTGCCAGCAGTTTATCGCTCGGGGGAAACACCATATATTTT. Amino acid sequence: CASSLSLGGNTIYF.

Comments on this clone: Different DNA sequences within this sample yield the same CDR3. The V call is TRBV27, the J call TRBJ1-5, with a tentative D call TRBD1 (6 bases). This CDR3 contains 13 residues. Germline V gives CDR1 MNHEY, CDR2 SMNVEV (reference sequence). Trimming took off 1 base at V and 6 bases at J, with 7 bases between the two ends. The CDR3 loop reads CASSLLGGQPQHF. As DNA, the CDR3 is TGTGCCAGCAGTTTATTAGGGGGTCAGCCCCAGCATTTT.

This chain links TRBV7-2 with TRBJ2-3, with TRBD1 as a possible D gene (5 bases). Germline lookup yields CDR1 SGHTA and CDR2 FQGNSA. This CDR3 has 13 residues. The V end lost 6 bases, the J end lost 4 bases, and 11 bases lay between the germline ends. CDR3 region: CASSYQGADTQYF. The CDR3 DNA follows: TGTGCCAGCAGTTATCAGGGTGCAGATACGCAGTATTTT.